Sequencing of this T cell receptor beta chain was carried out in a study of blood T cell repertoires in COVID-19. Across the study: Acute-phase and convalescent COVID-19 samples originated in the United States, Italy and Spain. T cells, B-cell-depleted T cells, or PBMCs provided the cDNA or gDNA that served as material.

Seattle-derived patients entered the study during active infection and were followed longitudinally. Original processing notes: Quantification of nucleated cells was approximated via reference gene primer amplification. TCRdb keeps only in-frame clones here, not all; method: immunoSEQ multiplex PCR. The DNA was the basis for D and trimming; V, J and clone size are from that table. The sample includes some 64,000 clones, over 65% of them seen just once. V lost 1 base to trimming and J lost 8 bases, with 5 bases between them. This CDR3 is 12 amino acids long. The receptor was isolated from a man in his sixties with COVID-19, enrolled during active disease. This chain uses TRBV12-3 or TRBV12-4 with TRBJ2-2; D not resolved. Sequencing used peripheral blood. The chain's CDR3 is CASSLVLGELFF. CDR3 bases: TGTGCCAGCAGTTTAGTCTTAGGGGAGCTGTTTTTT.